Listed below are T cell receptor beta chains from one sample, sequenced in a study of cytomegalovirus exposure and HLA in healthy donors. Clones were sequenced by immunoSEQ multiplex PCR, and TCRdb holds only the in-frame ones, with some missing. The sample shows 250,000 to 400,000 clones, approximately 86% of them seen only once. Sequenced material: PBMCs. The receptor source for this set is a woman aged 25 to 39 in good health and CMV-seropositive. Each CDR3 is given with its conserved first and last residue. D genes are given only for firm matches. Rows give clone size only sometimes, using once, few, many, or a class for an expanded clone.

D gene,J gene,clone size,CDR3 length,V gene,CDR3 protein,CDR3 DNA
TRBD2,TRBJ2-7,NA,15,TRBV6-4,CASSEASGSSYEQYF,TGTGCCAGCAGTGAAGCTAGCGGGAGTAGCTACGAGCAGTACTTC
TRBD2,TRBJ2-2,NA,16,TRBV10-3,CAISPSGGFNTGELFF,TGTGCCATCAGTCCTAGCGGGGGGTTCAACACCGGGGAGCTGTTTTTT
TRBD1,TRBJ1-2,NA,13,TRBV5-4,CASSITGVYGYTF,TGTGCCAGTAGTATCACAGGGGTTTATGGCTACACCTTC
NA,TRBJ1-3,NA,17,TRBV2,CASRTLKRGDSGNTIYF,TGTGCCAGCAGAACCTTGAAAAGAGGGGATTCTGGAAACACCATATATTTT
NA,TRBJ1-3,few,11,TRBV20-1,CSAREDYTIYF,TGCAGTGCTAGGGAAGACTACACCATATATTTT
TRBD2,TRBJ2-1,once,15,TRBV6-5,CASSRAGASFDEQFF,TGTGCCAGCAGTAGAGCGGGAGCCTCGTTTGATGAGCAGTTCTTC
TRBD1,TRBJ2-2,NA,15,TRBV14,CASSQVNRGTGELFF,TGTGCCAGCAGCCAAGTAAACAGGGGAACCGGGGAGCTGTTTTTT
NA,TRBJ2-3,NA,18,TRBV4-2,CASSQDPGGGHSTDTQYF,TGTGCCAGCAGCCAAGATCCGGGCGGGGGACACAGCACAGATACGCAGTATTTT
NA,TRBJ1-4,NA,12,TRBV7-9,CASSPRTEKLFF,TGTGCCAGCAGCCCCCGGACCGAAAAACTGTTTTTT
NA,TRBJ1-5,NA,15,TRBV6-5,CASSPGGASNQPQHF,TGTGCCAGCAGCCCCGGGGGGGCGAGCAATCAGCCCCAGCATTTT
NA,TRBJ2-5,NA,15,TRBV9,CASRRSDLRQETQYF,TGTGCCAGCAGACGGAGCGATTTGCGCCAAGAGACCCAGTACTTC
NA,TRBJ1-5,NA,15,TRBV11-2,CASSPGRVSNQPQHF,TGTGCCAGCAGCCCCGGGCGGGTTAGCAATCAGCCCCAGCATTTT
NA,TRBJ1-1,NA,14,TRBV7-9,CATVERAMNTEAFF,TGTGCCACTGTTGAAAGGGCCATGAACACTGAAGCTTTCTTT
NA,TRBJ1-3,NA,14,TRBV9,CASSGRVSGNTIYF,TGTGCCAGCAGCGGCAGGGTCTCTGGAAACACCATATATTTT
NA,TRBJ1-1,NA,15,TRBV28,CASALRASLNTEAFF,TGTGCCAGCGCACTTCGCGCGTCCTTGAACACTGAAGCTTTCTTT
NA,TRBJ2-3,NA,14,TRBV6-5,CASSYAQSTDTQYF,TGTGCCAGCAGTTACGCTCAGAGCACAGATACGCAGTATTTT
NA,TRBJ2-5,NA,15,TRBV9,CASSVVPGGQETQYF,TGTGCCAGCAGCGTAGTTCCCGGCGGCCAAGAGACCCAGTACTTC
TRBD1,TRBJ2-3,NA,14,TRBV5-5,CASSTRQGVDTQYF,TGTGCCAGCAGCACAAGACAGGGGGTGGATACGCAGTATTTT
TRBD2,TRBJ2-3,NA,17,TRBV4-3,CASSQDRAGGRTDTQYF,TGCGCCAGCAGCCAAGATCGGGCGGGGGGGCGCACAGATACGCAGTATTTT
NA,TRBJ2-4,NA,14,TRBV5-4,CASSLEVAPNIQYF,TGTGCCAGCAGCTTGGAGGTAGCCCCAAACATTCAGTACTTC
TRBD2,TRBJ2-7,NA,14,TRBV7-8,CASSLGTSRGEQYF,TGTGCCAGCAGCCTCGGGACTAGCAGGGGCGAGCAGTACTTC
NA,TRBJ2-3,NA,12,TRBV2,CASRANSDTQYF,TGTGCCAGCAGGGCAAACTCCGATACGCAGTATTTT
NA,TRBJ1-4,NA,16,TRBV5-1,CASSLDHPPTREKLFF,TGCGCCAGCAGCTTGGACCATCCACCGACGAGAGAAAAACTGTTTTTT
NA,TRBJ1-4,NA,13,TRBV28,CASSFLGVEKLFF,TGTGCCAGCAGTTTTCTGGGCGTCGAAAAACTGTTTTTT
TRBD2,TRBJ2-5,NA,14,TRBV7-8,CASSLAAGYETQYF,TGTGCCAGCAGCTTAGCAGCGGGGTACGAGACCCAGTACTTC
NA,TRBJ1-1,few,14,TRBV19,CASSTSTANTEAFF,TGTGCCAGTAGCACGTCGACCGCTAACACTGAAGCTTTCTTT
NA,TRBJ2-7,NA,14,TRBV5-1,CASSLGGMAYEQYF,TGCGCCAGCAGCTTGGGGGGGATGGCCTACGAGCAGTACTTC
TRBD1,TRBJ2-1,once,12,TRBV29-1,CSVEGTGGGEFF,TGCAGCGTTGAAGGGACAGGGGGTGGTGAGTTCTTC
NA,TRBJ1-1,NA,16,TRBV7-3,CASSLLQAGYGTEAFF,TGTGCCAGCAGCTTGCTTCAAGCTGGGTATGGCACTGAAGCTTTCTTT
TRBD1,TRBJ2-1,NA,14,TRBV2,CASTGQGNYNEQFF,TGTGCCAGCACCGGACAGGGAAACTACAATGAGCAGTTCTTC
TRBD2,TRBJ2-1,NA,13,TRBV19,CASRLAGVHEQFF,TGTGCCAGCAGACTAGCGGGAGTCCATGAGCAGTTCTTC
TRBD2,TRBJ2-2,NA,15,TRBV6-5,CASSLLAISTGELFF,TGTGCCAGCAGTTTACTAGCGATTAGCACCGGGGAGCTGTTTTTT
NA,TRBJ1-1,NA,14,TRBV9,CASSVGNSDTEAFF,TGTGCCAGCAGCGTCGGAAATTCGGACACTGAAGCTTTCTTT
NA,TRBJ1-4,NA,15,TRBV7-2,CASSPSGGLGEKLFF,TGTGCCAGCAGTCCGTCGGGCGGCCTGGGCGAAAAACTGTTTTTT
TRBD1,TRBJ2-7,once,15,TRBV9,CASSVGGTGAYEQYF,TGTGCCAGCAGCGTAGGTGGGACAGGAGCCTACGAGCAGTACTTC
TRBD1,TRBJ2-7,NA,15,TRBV14,CASSQRTGGSYEQYF,TGTGCCAGCAGCCAGAGAACAGGGGGGTCCTACGAGCAGTACTTC
TRBD2,TRBJ2-3,NA,16,TRBV30,CAWSRGLAGGPDTQYF,TGTGCCTGGAGTCGGGGACTAGCGGGGGGCCCAGATACGCAGTATTTT
TRBD1,TRBJ2-5,NA,16,TRBV5-6,CASSLATGTGQETQYF,TGTGCCAGCAGCTTGGCTACCGGGACAGGCCAGGAGACCCAGTACTTC
NA,TRBJ1-5,NA,17,TRBV7-2,CASSLKGGRAGNQPQHF,TGTGCCAGCAGCTTAAAGGGAGGCAGGGCCGGCAATCAGCCCCAGCATTTT
NA,TRBJ2-5,NA,15,TRBV7-8,CASNPGPQTGETQYF,TGTGCCAGCAACCCAGGACCTCAAACTGGGGAGACCCAGTACTTC
NA,TRBJ2-3,NA,14,TRBV30,CAWSVLAAGDTQYF,TGTGCCTGGAGTGTACTAGCAGCCGGAGATACGCAGTATTTT
TRBD2,TRBJ2-5,NA,15,TRBV5-1,CASSNLAGGQETQYF,TGCGCCAGCAGCAACCTAGCGGGGGGGCAAGAGACCCAGTACTTC
NA,TRBJ1-5,NA,13,TRBV19,CASTMMSKQPQHF,TGTGCCAGTACTATGATGTCGAAACAGCCCCAGCATTTT
TRBD2,TRBJ2-1,NA,16,TRBV5-1,CASSPRTSGPNNEQFF,TGCGCCAGCAGCCCGAGAACTAGCGGGCCAAACAATGAGCAGTTCTTC
TRBD2,TRBJ2-1,NA,16,TRBV7-6,CASSLASGGAVNEQFF,TGTGCCAGCAGCTTAGCTAGCGGGGGGGCGGTAAATGAGCAGTTCTTC
NA,TRBJ1-2,NA,13,TRBV7-9,CASSLVELGGYTF,TGTGCCAGCAGCTTAGTAGAGTTGGGTGGCTACACCTTC
TRBD1,TRBJ1-6,few,15,TRBV7-8,CASSLRDRGNSPLHF,TGTGCCAGCAGCTTAAGAGACAGGGGAAATTCACCCCTCCACTTT
TRBD1,TRBJ2-7,NA,15,TRBV7-2,CASTYSGTGLYEQYF,TGTGCCAGCACCTACTCCGGGACAGGGTTATACGAGCAGTACTTC
NA,TRBJ2-3,NA,15,TRBV4-1,CASSQDFGGTDTQYF,TGCGCCAGCAGCCAAGACTTCGGCGGCACAGATACGCAGTATTTT
NA,TRBJ2-1,NA,12,TRBV29-1,CSAVVQNNEQFF,TGCAGCGCTGTGGTCCAGAACAATGAGCAGTTCTTC
NA,TRBJ1-2,NA,13,TRBV25-1,CASSGLWNYGYTF,TGTGCCAGCAGTGGCCTTTGGAACTATGGCTACACCTTC
NA,TRBJ2-3,once,17,TRBV5-8,CASSLAPGLTRTDTQYF,TGTGCCAGCAGCTTGGCACCGGGTCTAACACGCACAGATACGCAGTATTTT
NA,TRBJ2-3,NA,14,TRBV30,CAWSVQTGGDTQYF,TGTGCCTGGAGTGTACAGACCGGAGGAGATACGCAGTATTTT